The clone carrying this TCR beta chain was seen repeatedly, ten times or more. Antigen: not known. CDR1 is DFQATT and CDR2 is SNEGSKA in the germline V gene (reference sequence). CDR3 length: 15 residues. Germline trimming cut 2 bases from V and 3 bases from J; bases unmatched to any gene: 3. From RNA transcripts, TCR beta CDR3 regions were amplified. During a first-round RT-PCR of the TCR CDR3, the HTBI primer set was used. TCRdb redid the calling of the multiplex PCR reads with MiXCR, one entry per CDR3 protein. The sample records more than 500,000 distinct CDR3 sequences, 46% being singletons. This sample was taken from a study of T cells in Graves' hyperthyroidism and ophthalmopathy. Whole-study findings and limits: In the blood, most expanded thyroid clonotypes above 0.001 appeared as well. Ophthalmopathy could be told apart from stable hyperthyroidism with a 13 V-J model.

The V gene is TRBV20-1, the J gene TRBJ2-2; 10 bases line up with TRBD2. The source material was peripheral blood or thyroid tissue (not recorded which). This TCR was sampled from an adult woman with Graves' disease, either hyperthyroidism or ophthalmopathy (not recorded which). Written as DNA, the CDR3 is TGCAGTGCTAGACCTAGCGGGAGAGACACCGGGGAGCTGTTTTTT. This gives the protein CSARPSGRDTGELFF.